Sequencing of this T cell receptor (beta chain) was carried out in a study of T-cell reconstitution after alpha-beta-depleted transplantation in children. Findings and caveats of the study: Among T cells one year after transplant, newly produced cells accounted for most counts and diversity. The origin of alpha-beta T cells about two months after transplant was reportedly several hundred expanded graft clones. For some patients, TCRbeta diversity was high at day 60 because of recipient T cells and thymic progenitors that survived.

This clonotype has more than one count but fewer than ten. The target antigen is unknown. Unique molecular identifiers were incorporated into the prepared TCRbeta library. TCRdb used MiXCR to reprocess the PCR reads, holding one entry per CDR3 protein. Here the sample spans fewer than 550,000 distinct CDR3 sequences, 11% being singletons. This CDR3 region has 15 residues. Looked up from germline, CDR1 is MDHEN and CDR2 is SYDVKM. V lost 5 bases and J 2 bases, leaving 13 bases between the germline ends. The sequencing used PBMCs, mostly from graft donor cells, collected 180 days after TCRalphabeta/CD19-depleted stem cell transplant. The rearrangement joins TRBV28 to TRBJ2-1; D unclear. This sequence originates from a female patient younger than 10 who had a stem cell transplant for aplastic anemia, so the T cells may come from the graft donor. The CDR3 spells CASSPRSVPYNEQFF. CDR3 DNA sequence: TGTGCCAGCAGTCCTAGGAGCGTCCCCTACAATGAGCAGTTCTTC. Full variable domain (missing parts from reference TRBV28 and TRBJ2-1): DVKVTQSSRYLVKRTGEKVFLECVQDMDHENMFWYRQDPGLGLRLIYFSYDVKMKEKGDIPEGYSVSREKKERFSLILESASTNQTSMYLCASSPRSVPYNEQFFGPGTRLTVL.